The T cell receptor beta chain described here comes from a study of identical twins' blood T cells. Regarding the study as a whole: Out-of-frame TCRbeta clonotypes reportedly had markedly more similar V usage in twins than unrelated donors. Shared environment remains a possible cause of twin similarity.

The CDR3 totals 14 residues. Germline CDR1 MNHNS, CDR2 SASEGT. V gave up 2 bases and J gave up 4 bases, with 12 bases separating them. A single record per CDR3 protein comes from TCRdb applying MiXCR to the 5' RACE reads. The repertoire holds hundreds of thousands of distinct CDR3 sequences, with more than 25% as singletons. Worth noting for this clonotype: The antigen is unknown.

This chain connects TRBV6-1 to TRBJ2-7; a possible D gene is TRBD1 (6 bases). The TCR originated in a woman between 18 and 50 years old in good health. Input material: PBMCs. The CDR3 sequence is CASSETGPSYEQYF. The CDR3, as DNA: TGTGCCAGCAGTGAAACAGGGCCGTCGTACGAGCAGTACTTC.